The 26 T cell receptor beta chains in this list originate from one sample, sequenced in a study of OX40 agonist ivuxolimab in advanced cancers. Clones were sequenced by immunoSEQ multiplex PCR, and TCRdb holds only the in-frame ones, with some missing. The table has over 60,000 clones, around 80% seen once. This specimen was CD4+ or CD8+ T cells sorted from blood, taken in a trial of the OX40 agonist ivuxolimab. The source is an adult with an advanced solid tumor such as melanoma, head and neck, liver or kidney cancer.

This clone was found a few times. The rearrangement uses TRBV18 and TRBJ2-5, with TRBD2 matching over 14 bases. After removal of 3 bases from V and 3 bases from J, the junction contained 6 bases not matched to a gene. The CDR3 totals 17 residues. Per germline, CDR1 KGHSH and CDR2 LQKENI. CDR3 in amino acids: CASSPLPTSGREETQYF. CDR3 bases: TGTGCCAGCTCACCGCTACCGACTAGCGGGAGGGAAGAGACCCAGTACTTC. Based on the CDR3 plus reference TRBV18 and TRBJ2-5, the full variable domain is NAGVMQNPRHLVRRRGQEARLRCSPMKGHSHVYWYRQLPEEGLKFMVYLQKENIIDESGMPKERFSAEFPKEGPSILRIQQVVRGDSAAYFCASSPLPTSGREETQYFGPGTRLLVL.

This clone has only a few counts. The chain joins TRBV5-1 to TRBJ2-7, with 8 bases identical to TRBD2. The CDR3 loop spans 14 amino acids. The germline CDR1 and CDR2 sequences are SGHRS and YFSETQ. Losses at the gene ends were 4 bases for V and 6 bases for J; bases not matched to a gene: 9. CDR3 sequence: CASSRTSSRGEQYF. The CDR3 DNA reads TGCGCCAGCAGCCGGACTAGCAGTAGGGGCGAGCAGTACTTC.

The genes are TRBV11-3 and TRBJ1-2; D uncertain. In germline, CDR1 is SGHNT, CDR2 YENEEA. The CDR3 runs to 13 residues. The V gene lost 7 bases and the J gene lost 4 bases, with 13 bases spanning the gap. CDR3 in DNA: TGTGCCAGCAACCCCGGCGGCCCCTATGGCTACACCTTC. It specifies CASNPGGPYGYTF.

This chain links TRBV7-3 with TRBJ1-5, with a weak D call TRBD1 (6 bases). The germline V and J ends were trimmed by 5 bases and 2 bases, with 16 bases remaining between them. The CDR3 extends over 16 amino acids. CDR1 and CDR2 (germline): SGHTA, FQGTGA. This CDR3 is CASSLEGVEGNQPQHF. In nucleotides, the CDR3 is TGTGCCAGCAGCCTAGAGGGGGTTGAGGGCAATCAGCCCCAGCATTTT.

The V and J genes are TRBV7-2 and TRBJ2-3, with D tentatively TRBD1 (5 bases). The germline V and J ends were trimmed by 1 base and 2 bases, with 7 bases remaining between them. This CDR3 has 14 amino acids. In germline, CDR1 is SGHTA, CDR2 FQGNSA. The DNA for the CDR3 is TGTGCCAGCAGCTTAGGACAGCACACAGATACGCAGTATTTT. This translates into CASSLGQHTDTQYF.

The V and J genes are TRBV29-1 and TRBJ2-3; D gene uncertain. Trimming left V 8 bases short and J 4 bases short, with 7 bases between. Germline V gene sequence: CDR1 SQVTM, CDR2 ANQGSEA. CDR3 length equals 10 residues. CDR3 sequence reads: CSSAPDTQYF. CDR3 nucleotides: TGCAGCTCGGCACCAGATACGCAGTATTTT.

This clone was counted a few times. The chain couples TRBV27 to TRBJ2-1, with 10 positions matching TRBD1. Trimming removed 6 bases from V and 5 bases from J; junction bases left unmatched: 7. The germline CDR1 and CDR2 sequences are MNHEY and SMNVEV (reference sequence). The CDR3 extends over 15 amino acids. CDR3 amino acids: CASRAGTGVHNEQFF. Here the CDR3 DNA reads TGTGCCAGCAGAGCCGGGACAGGGGTCCACAATGAGCAGTTCTTC.

The chain is built from TRBV9 and TRBJ2-6, with D possibly being TRBD1 (6 bases). Between the trimmed V and J ends, which lost 4 bases and 3 bases, there was a span of 11 bases. The CDR3 consists of 15 residues. CDR1 and CDR2 (germline): SGDLS, YYNGEE. The CDR3 DNA reads as TGTGCCAGCAGCACCACAGGGAATGGGGCCAACGTCCTGACTTTC. As protein: CASSTTGNGANVLTF.

The chain recombines TRBV2 with TRBJ1-1; D remains unclear. The length of the CDR3 is 13 residues. Germline V gene data show CDR1 as SNHLY and CDR2 as FYNNEI. The germline V and J ends were trimmed by 7 bases and 3 bases, with 12 bases remaining between them. The CDR3 is CASKRAYYTEAFF. The CDR3 DNA is TGTGCCAGCAAGAGGGCCTATTACACTGAAGCTTTCTTT.

V is TRBV10-3 and J is TRBJ2-3; TRBD2 agrees at 10 bases. This CDR3 is built from 14 residues. J lost 4 bases, V lost 11 bases, and 9 bases had no gene match. CDR1 is ENHRY and CDR2 is SYGVKD in the germline V gene. CDR3 DNA sequence: TGTGCCGCCAGACTAGCGGGTGACTCAGATACGCAGTATTTT. It yields the protein CAARLAGDSDTQYF.

The chain uses TRBV7-2 and TRBJ1-3; weak D call: TRBD1 (5 bases). The CDR3 totals 15 residues. V gave up 2 bases and J gave up 3 bases, with 11 bases separating them. The germline gives CDR1 SGHTA, CDR2 FQGNSA. CDR3 in amino acids: CASSLMRGGGNTIYF. CDR3 nucleotide sequence: TGTGCCAGCAGCTTAATGAGGGGAGGTGGAAACACCATATATTTT. The complete variable domain, with remaining parts taken from reference TRBV7-2 and TRBJ1-3, reads GAGVSQSPSNKVTEKGKDVELRCDPISGHTALYWYRQSLGQGLEFLIYFQGNSAPDKSGLPSDRFSAERTGGSVSTLTIQRTQQEDSAVYLCASSLMRGGGNTIYFGEGSWLTVV.

With regard to this clone: One end of the junction does not line up with germline, which may come from a read error. The rearrangement links TRBV30 to TRBJ2-5, with 8 bases fitting TRBD1. CDR1 is GTSNPN, CDR2 SVGIG, per germline (reference sequence). The CDR3 totals 16 residues. CDR3 nucleotides: TGTGCCTGGAGCGAGACCGGGACAGGCTTGCAAGGGACCCAGTACTTC. It codes for CAWSETGTGLQGTQYF.

The chain links TRBV5-1 to TRBJ2-6; tentatively, D is TRBD1 (6 bases). Germline-derived CDR1 and CDR2 are SGHRS and YFSETQ. V lost 2 bases and J 0 bases, leaving 9 bases between the germline ends. The CDR3 length is 16 residues. The CDR3 reads CASSFLGGSGANVLTF. In DNA, the CDR3 is TGCGCCAGCAGCTTTTTAGGGGGCTCTGGGGCCAACGTCCTGACTTTC.

V and J are TRBV7-3 and TRBJ2-6; perhaps TRBD2 as D (5 bases). The CDR3 covers 16 residues. The germline V and J ends were trimmed by 5 bases and 0 bases, with 11 bases remaining between them. Germline V lookup: CDR1 SGHTA, CDR2 FQGTGA. The CDR3 region is CASSPTAGSGANVLTF. The CDR3 bases are TGTGCCAGCAGCCCCACCGCGGGCTCTGGGGCCAACGTCCTGACTTTC.

J is TRBJ1-1 and V is TRBV5-1; D ambiguous. Trimming removed 3 bases from V and 0 bases from J, with 6 bases in between. This CDR3 contains 13 residues. Germline assignment: CDR1 SGHRS and CDR2 YFSETQ. This CDR3 reads CASSYDMNTEAFF. DNA for the CDR3: TGCGCCAGCAGCTACGACATGAACACTGAAGCTTTCTTT.

This rearrangement joins TRBV19 to TRBJ1-4; D gene ambiguous. This CDR3 is 18 amino acids long. Germline-derived CDR1 and CDR2 are LNHDA and SQIVND (reference sequence). V was cut by 1 base and J by 2 bases, with 17 bases left in between. The chain's CDR3 is CASSIVWARQATNEKLFF. The CDR3 DNA is TGTGCCAGTAGTATAGTATGGGCCAGGCAGGCCACTAATGAAAAACTGTTTTTT.

In its sample, this clone was seen a few times. The rearrangement links TRBV4-2 to TRBJ2-3; D possibly uses TRBD1 or TRBD2 (7 bases each). The CDR3 totals 15 residues. CDR1 and CDR2 from the germline V gene are LGHNA and YNFKEQ. V gave up 0 bases and J gave up 5 bases, with 12 bases separating them. The CDR3: CASSQEGGTEDTQYF. As DNA, the CDR3 is TGTGCCAGCAGCCAAGAGGGAGGGACAGAAGATACGCAGTATTTT.

This chain connects TRBV2 to TRBJ2-1; TRBD1 or TRBD2 may be the D gene (5 bases each). The germline gives CDR1 SNHLY, CDR2 FYNNEI. The CDR3 length is 13 residues. V was clipped by 5 bases and J by 8 bases, with 13 bases between them. The CDR3, as DNA: TGTGCCAGCAGTAATTGGGACCCCGATGAGCAGTTCTTC. Protein product: CASSNWDPDEQFF.

J is TRBJ2-5 and V is TRBV5-1; D unclear. The CDR3 has 14 amino acids. The germline V and J ends were trimmed by 1 base and 0 bases, with 7 bases remaining between them. Germline CDR1 SGHRS, CDR2 YFSETQ. Here the CDR3 reads CASSLSGNQETQYF. The CDR3 DNA follows: TGCGCCAGCAGCTTGTCTGGCAACCAAGAGACCCAGTACTTC.

This chain uses TRBV5-4 with TRBJ2-1, with 8 bases that match TRBD2. Germline V gives CDR1 SGHNT, CDR2 YYREEE (reference sequence). The CDR3 length is 14 residues. J lost 2 bases, V lost 4 bases, and 2 bases had no gene match. The CDR3 bases are TGTGCCAGCAGCCCGGGGGGGCCCTACAATGAGCAGTTCTTC. This encodes CASSPGGPYNEQFF.

The V call is TRBV4-2, the J call TRBJ2-7; 9 nucleotides align to TRBD1. With V trimmed by 1 base and J by 4 bases, 5 bases remained unmatched. The germline V gene has CDR1 LGHNA and CDR2 YNFKEQ. The CDR3 is 15 residues long. In DNA form, the CDR3 reads TGTGCCAGCAGCCAAGCATCGGGACAGGGATACGAGCAGTACTTC. It translates to CASSQASGQGYEQYF.

V is TRBV11-3 and J is TRBJ2-1; 8 nucleotides agree with TRBD2. This CDR3 region has 18 residues. Germline CDR1 is SGHNT and CDR2 is YENEEA. V gave up 4 bases and J gave up 0 bases; unmatched junction bases: 11. The CDR3 DNA is TGTGCCAGCAGCTCCCGGGGGGGCGGGCAGAGCTCCTACAATGAGCAGTTCTTC. The encoded protein is CASSSRGGGQSSYNEQFF.

The chain combines TRBV19 with TRBJ1-5, with 7 bases fitting TRBD1. From germline, CDR1 is LNHDA and CDR2 SQIVND (reference sequence). CDR3 length equals 14 residues. Germline trimming cut 5 bases from V and 7 bases from J; bases unmatched to any gene: 8. CDR3 nucleotide sequence: TGTGCCAGTAGTCCTACAGGGGTTTTACAGCCCCAGCATTTT. As protein: CASSPTGVLQPQHF.

This CDR3 is CASSSEGGGSLSFILAYEQYF. CDR3 nucleotides: TGTGCCAGCAGCTCGGAAGGGGGCGGGAGCCTCTCCTTTATCCTCGCCTACGAGCAGTACTTC. The chain couples TRBV7-6 to TRBJ2-7; D possibly matches TRBD1 or TRBD2 (7 bases each). The CDR3 has 21 residues. Between the trimmed V and J ends, which lost 4 bases and 2 bases, there was a span of 33 bases. From germline, CDR1 is SGHVS and CDR2 FNYEAQ.

This clone appeared a few times. V gene TRBV25-1 combines with J gene TRBJ1-3, with 7 nucleotides matching TRBD1. Germline V gene lookup returns CDR1 MGHDK and CDR2 SYGVNS. The CDR3 length is 17 residues. V gave up 4 bases and J gave up 1 base; unmatched junction bases: 10. The CDR3 here is CASSALDRALSGNTIYF. CDR3 in DNA: TGTGCCAGCAGTGCACTCGACAGGGCACTATCTGGAAACACCATATATTTT.

The chain combines TRBV18 with TRBJ2-1; 9 positions match TRBD1. Germline CDR1 is KGHSH and CDR2 is LQKENI. The CDR3 runs to 13 residues. The V and J ends lost 6 bases and 7 bases, in that order; junction bases with no gene match: 4. CDR3 protein: CASSRDRENEQFF. CDR3 in DNA: TGTGCCAGCTCCCGGGACAGGGAGAATGAGCAGTTCTTC.